The sequence of this T cell receptor (beta chain) was determined in a study of T cell repertoires in cytomegalovirus infection. In the study overall: Public TCR beta signature analysis indicated the presence of both CMV infection and matching HLA type. The study, taken as a whole, reports: In two of eight donors, the top clonotype was HLA-C-restricted CMV-specific. Carriage of CMV together with the relevant HLA was identifiable through cumulative public TCR beta family frequency.

Comments on this clonotype: The antigen is undetermined.

Deletions cut 5 bases from V and 4 bases from J, with 13 bases between. The CDR3 is 14 residues long. Germline V lookup: CDR1 SGHVS, CDR2 FQNEAQ. TCRdb used MiXCR to reprocess the reads, holding one entry per CDR3 protein. The sample contains some 500,000 distinct CDR3 sequences, around two fifths of which appear only once. This receptor was obtained from a human donor in good health (CMV status not recorded). Some clones in this sample may be carry-over from other donors' samples. V is TRBV7-8 and J is TRBJ2-3; no firm D call. The specimen comprised cultured PBMCs, sampled from culture after CMV antigen stimulation. CDR3 in amino acids: CASSTNLPADTQYF. CDR3 nucleotide sequence: TGTGCCAGCAGCACCAACCTCCCAGCAGATACGCAGTATTTT. The full variable domain, completed using reference TRBV7-8 and TRBJ2-3, is GAGVSQSPRYKVAKRGQDVALRCDPISGHVSLFWYQQALGQGPEFLTYFQNEAQLDKSGLPSDRFFAERPEGSVSTLKIQRTQQEDSAVYLCASSTNLPADTQYFGPGTRLTVL.